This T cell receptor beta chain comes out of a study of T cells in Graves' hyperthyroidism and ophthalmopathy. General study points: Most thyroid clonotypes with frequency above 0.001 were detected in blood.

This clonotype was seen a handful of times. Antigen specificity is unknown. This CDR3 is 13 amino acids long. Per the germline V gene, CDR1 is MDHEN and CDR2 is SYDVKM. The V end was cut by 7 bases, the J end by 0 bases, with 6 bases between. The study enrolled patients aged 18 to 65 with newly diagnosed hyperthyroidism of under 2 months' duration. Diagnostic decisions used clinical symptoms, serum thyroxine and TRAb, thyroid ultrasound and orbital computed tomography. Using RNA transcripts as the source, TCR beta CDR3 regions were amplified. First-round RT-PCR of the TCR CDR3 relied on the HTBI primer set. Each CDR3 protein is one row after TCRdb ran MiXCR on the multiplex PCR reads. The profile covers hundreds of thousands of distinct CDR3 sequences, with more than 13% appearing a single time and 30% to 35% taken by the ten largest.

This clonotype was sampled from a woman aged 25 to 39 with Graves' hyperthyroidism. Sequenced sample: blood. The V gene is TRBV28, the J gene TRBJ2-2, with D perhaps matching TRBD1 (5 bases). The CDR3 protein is CASKGANTGELFF. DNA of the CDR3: TGTGCCAGCAAAGGGGCGAACACCGGGGAGCTGTTTTTT.